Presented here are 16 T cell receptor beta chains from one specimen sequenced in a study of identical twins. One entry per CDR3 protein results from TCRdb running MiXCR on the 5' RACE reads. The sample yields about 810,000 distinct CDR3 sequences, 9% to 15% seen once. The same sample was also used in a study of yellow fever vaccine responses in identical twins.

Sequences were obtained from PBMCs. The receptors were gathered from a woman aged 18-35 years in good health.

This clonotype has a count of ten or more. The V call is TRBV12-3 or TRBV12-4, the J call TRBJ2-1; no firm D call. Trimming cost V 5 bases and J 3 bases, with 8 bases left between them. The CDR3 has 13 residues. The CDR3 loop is CASSPLSYNEQFF. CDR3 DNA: TGTGCCAGCAGTCCCCTTAGCTACAATGAGCAGTTCTTC.

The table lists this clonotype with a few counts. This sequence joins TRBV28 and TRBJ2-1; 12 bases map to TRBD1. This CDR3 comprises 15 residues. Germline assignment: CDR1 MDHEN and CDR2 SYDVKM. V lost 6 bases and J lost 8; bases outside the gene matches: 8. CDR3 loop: CASSYGTGGMYEQFF. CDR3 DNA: TGTGCCAGCAGCTACGGGACAGGGGGCATGTATGAGCAGTTCTTC. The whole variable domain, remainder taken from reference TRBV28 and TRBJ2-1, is DVKVTQSSRYLVKRTGEKVFLECVQDMDHENMFWYRQDPGLGLRLIYFSYDVKMKEKGDIPEGYSVSREKKERFSLILESASTNQTSMYLCASSYGTGGMYEQFFGPGTRLTVL.

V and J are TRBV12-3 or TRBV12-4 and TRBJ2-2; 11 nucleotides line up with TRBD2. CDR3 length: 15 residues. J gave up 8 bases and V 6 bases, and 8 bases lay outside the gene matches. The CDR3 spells CASSRTSGYKGELFF. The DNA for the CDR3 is TGTGCCAGCAGCCGGACTAGCGGGTATAAGGGGGAGCTGTTTTTT.

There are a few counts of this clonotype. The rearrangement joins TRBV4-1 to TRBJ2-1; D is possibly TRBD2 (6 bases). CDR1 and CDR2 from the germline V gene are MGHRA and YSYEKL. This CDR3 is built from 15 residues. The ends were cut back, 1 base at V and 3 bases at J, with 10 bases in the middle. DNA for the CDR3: TGCGCCAGCAGCCAAGGGTGGGGGGACTACAATGAGCAGTTCTTC. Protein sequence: CASSQGWGDYNEQFF.

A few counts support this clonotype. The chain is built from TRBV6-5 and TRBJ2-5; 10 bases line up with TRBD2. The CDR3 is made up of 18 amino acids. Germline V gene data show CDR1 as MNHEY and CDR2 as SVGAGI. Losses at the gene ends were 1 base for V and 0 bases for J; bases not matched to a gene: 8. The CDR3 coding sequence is TGTGCCAGCAGTTACTGGGCTAGCGGGGGAGTGTACCAAGAGACCCAGTACTTC. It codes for CASSYWASGGVYQETQYF.

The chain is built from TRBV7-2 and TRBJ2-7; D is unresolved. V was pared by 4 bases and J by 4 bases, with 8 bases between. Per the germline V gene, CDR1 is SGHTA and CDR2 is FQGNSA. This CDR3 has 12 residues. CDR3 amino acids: CASSSSRYEQYF. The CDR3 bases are TGTGCCAGCAGCTCCTCAAGGTACGAGCAGTACTTC.

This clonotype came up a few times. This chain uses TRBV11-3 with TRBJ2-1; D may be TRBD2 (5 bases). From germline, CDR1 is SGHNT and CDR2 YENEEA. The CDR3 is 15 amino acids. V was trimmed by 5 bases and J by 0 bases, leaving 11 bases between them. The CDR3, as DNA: TGTGCCAGCAGCCCGGAGGAGAGCTCCTACAATGAGCAGTTCTTC. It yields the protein CASSPEESSYNEQFF.

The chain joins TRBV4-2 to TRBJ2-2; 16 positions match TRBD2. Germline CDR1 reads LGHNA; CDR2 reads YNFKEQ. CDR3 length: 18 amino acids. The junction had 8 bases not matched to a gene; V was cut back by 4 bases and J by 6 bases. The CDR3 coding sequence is TGTGCCAGCAGCCTATTGCCGGGACTAGCGGGAGGGGCCGGGGAGCTGTTTTTT. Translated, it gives CASSLLPGLAGGAGELFF.

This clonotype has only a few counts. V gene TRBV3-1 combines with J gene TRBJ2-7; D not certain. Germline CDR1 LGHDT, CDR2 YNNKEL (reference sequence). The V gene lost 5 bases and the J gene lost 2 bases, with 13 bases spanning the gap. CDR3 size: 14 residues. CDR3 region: CASSERETTYEQYF. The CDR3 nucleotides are TGTGCCAGCAGCGAGAGAGAGACGACCTACGAGCAGTACTTC.

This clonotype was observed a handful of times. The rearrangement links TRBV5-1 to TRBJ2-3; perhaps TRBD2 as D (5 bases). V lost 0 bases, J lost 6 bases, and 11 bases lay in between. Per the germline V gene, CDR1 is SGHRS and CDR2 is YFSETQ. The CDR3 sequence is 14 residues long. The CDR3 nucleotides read TGCGCCAGCAGCTTGGGATTTTCGGGGGATACGCAGTATTTT. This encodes CASSLGFSGDTQYF.

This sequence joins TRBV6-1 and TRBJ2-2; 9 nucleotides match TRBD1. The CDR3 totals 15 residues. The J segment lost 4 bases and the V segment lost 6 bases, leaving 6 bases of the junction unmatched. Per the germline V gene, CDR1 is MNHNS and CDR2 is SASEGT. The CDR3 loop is CASRQGQGGTGELFF. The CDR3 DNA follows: TGTGCCAGCAGGCAGGGACAGGGTGGCACCGGGGAGCTGTTTTTT.

The CDR3, as DNA: TGTGCCAGCAGCTTTGACTGGGTTCAGCCCCAGCATTTT. It translates to CASSFDWVQPQHF. The genes are TRBV5-5 and TRBJ1-5, with unresolved D. Germline V gives CDR1 SGHKS, CDR2 YYEKEE (reference sequence). The V gene lost 2 bases and the J gene lost 6 bases, with 9 bases spanning the gap. CDR3 length: 13 amino acids.

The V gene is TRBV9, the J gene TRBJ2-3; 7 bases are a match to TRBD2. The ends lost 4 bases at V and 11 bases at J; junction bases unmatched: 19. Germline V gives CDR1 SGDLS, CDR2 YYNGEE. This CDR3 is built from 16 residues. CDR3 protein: CASSQSFLTVGEGQYF. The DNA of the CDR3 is TGTGCCAGCAGCCAATCCTTTTTGACTGTAGGGGAGGGGCAGTATTTT.

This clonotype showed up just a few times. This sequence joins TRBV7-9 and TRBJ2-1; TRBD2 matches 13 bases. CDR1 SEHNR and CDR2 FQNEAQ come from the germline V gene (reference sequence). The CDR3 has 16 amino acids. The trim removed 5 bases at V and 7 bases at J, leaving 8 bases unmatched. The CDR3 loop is CASSLVQTSGRNEQFF. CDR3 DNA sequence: TGTGCCAGCAGCCTAGTTCAGACTAGCGGGAGGAATGAGCAGTTCTTC.

CDR3 protein: CASSLSSVNEKLFF. CDR3 DNA: TGTGCCAGCAGCTTGTCGTCAGTTAATGAAAAACTGTTTTTT. The rearrangement joins TRBV5-5 to TRBJ1-4; D is undetermined. This CDR3 spans 14 amino acids. The V end lost 1 base, the J end lost 4 bases, and 8 bases lay between the germline ends. Germline V gene sequence: CDR1 SGHKS, CDR2 YYEKEE (reference sequence).

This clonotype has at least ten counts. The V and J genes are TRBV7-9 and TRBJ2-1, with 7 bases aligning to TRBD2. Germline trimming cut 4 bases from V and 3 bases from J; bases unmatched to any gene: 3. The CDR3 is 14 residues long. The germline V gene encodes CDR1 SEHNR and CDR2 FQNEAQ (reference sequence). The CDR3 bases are TGTGCCAGCAGCTGGGGGGGGGACTACAATGAGCAGTTCTTC. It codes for CASSWGGDYNEQFF.